The rows below give T cell receptor beta chains drawn from one sample of a study of graft-versus-host responses after intestinal transplantation. These receptors lack a known antigen. Clones were read by immunoSEQ multiplex PCR, and TCRdb kept only the in-frame ones, dropping some. This table has 40,000 or so clones, nearly 95% appearing once. Specimen: unstimulated CD8+ T cells sorted from spleen or lymph node cells, collected before transplant. Receptors originate from a human donor who was the organ donor for an intestinal transplant. CDR3s include the opening cysteine and the closing phenylalanine or tryptophan. A D gene is named only where the DNA matches it firmly.

d_call	v_call	cdr3_length	j_call	cdr3_nt	cdr3_aa
.	TRBV29-1	11	TRBJ1-1	TGCAGCGTTGGGGCGAACACTGAAGCTTTCTTT	CSVGANTEAFF
TRBD1	TRBV30	13	TRBJ1-2	TGTGCCTGGAGTGTCCAGACAGGGAGAGGCTACACCTTC	CAWSVQTGRGYTF
.	TRBV27	13	TRBJ1-4	TGTGCCAGCAGGGGGACTGAGAATGAAAAACTGTTTTTT	CASRGTENEKLFF
.	TRBV6-6	13	TRBJ2-3	TGTGCCAGCAGTTACGGCGCCCCAGATACGCAGTATTTT	CASSYGAPDTQYF
TRBD2	TRBV4-3	15	TRBJ2-7	TGCGCCAGCAGCGCCACTAGCGGGGGGGCCTACGAGCAGTACTTC	CASSATSGGAYEQYF
.	TRBV29-1	13	TRBJ1-4	TGCAGCTCAAAGCAGGGAACTAATGAAAAACTGTTTTTT	CSSKQGTNEKLFF
.	TRBV4-3	16	TRBJ1-1	TGCGCCAGCAGCCATAGCCCGGGGGTGGGGGACACTGAAGCTTTCTTT	CASSHSPGVGDTEAFF
.	TRBV5-5	15	TRBJ2-1	TGTGCCAGCAGCTTTCACCAGACCCCATACAATGAGCAGTTCTTC	CASSFHQTPYNEQFF
.	TRBV28	15	TRBJ2-3	TGTGCCAGCAGTTTATTACAGCGGGCCACAGATACGCAGTATTTT	CASSLLQRATDTQYF
TRBD2	TRBV7-9	14	TRBJ2-7	TGTGCCAGCAGCTTTAGCGGGGGGGCGTACGAGCAGTACTTC	CASSFSGGAYEQYF